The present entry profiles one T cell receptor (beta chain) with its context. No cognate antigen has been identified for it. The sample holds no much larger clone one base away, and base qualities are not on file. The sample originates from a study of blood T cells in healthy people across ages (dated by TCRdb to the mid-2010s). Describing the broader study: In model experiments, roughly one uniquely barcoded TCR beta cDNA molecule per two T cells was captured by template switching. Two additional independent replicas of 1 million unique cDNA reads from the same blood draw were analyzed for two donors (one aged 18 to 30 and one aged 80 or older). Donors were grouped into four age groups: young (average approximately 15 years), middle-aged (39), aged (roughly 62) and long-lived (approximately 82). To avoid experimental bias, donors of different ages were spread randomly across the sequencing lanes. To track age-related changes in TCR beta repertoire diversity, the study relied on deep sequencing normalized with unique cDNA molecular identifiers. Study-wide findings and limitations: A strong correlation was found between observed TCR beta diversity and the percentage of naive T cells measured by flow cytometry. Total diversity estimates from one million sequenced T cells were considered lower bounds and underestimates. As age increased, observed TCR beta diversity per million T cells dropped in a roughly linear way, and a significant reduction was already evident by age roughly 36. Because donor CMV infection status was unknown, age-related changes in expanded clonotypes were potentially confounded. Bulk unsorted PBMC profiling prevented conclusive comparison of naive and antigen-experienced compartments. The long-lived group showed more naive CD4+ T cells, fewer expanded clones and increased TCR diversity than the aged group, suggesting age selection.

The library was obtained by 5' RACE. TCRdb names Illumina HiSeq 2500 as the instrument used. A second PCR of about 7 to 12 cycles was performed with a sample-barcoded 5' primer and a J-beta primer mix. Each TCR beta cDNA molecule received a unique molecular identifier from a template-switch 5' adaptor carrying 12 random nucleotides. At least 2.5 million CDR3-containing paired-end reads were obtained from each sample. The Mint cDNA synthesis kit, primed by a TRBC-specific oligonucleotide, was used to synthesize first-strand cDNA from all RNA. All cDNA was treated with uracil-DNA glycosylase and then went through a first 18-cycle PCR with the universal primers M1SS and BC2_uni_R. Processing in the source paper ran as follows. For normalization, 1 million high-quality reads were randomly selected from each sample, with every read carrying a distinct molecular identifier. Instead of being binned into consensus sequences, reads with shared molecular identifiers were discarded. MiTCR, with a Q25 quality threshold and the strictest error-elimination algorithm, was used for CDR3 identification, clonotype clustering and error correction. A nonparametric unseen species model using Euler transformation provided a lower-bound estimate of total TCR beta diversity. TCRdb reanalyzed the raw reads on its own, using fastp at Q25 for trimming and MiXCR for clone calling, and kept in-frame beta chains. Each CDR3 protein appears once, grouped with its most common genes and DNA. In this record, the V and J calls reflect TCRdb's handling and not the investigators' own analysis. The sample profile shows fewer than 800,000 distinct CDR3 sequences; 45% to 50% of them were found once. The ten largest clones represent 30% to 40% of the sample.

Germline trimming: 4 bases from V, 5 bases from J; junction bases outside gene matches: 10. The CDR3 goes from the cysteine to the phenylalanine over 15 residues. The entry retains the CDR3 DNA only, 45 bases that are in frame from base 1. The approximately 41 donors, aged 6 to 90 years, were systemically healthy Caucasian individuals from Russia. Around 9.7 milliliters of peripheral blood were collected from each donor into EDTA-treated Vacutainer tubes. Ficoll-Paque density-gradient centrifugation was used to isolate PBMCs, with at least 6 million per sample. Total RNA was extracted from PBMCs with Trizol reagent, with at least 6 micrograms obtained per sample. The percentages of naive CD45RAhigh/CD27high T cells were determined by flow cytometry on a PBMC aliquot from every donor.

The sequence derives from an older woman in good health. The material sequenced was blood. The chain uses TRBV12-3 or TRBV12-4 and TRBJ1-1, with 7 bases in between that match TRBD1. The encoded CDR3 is CASSSPRGRVTEAFF. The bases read TGTGCCAGCAGTTCCCCCAGGGGGAGAGTAACTGAAGCTTTCTTT.